A selection of T cell receptor beta chains follows, all from one sample in a study of OX40 agonist ivuxolimab in advanced cancers. Sequenced by immunoSEQ multiplex PCR; TCRdb stores in-frame clones only, minus some. The sample lists over 50,000 clones, roughly 83% occurring once. The sequences come from CD4+ or CD8+ T cells sorted from blood, collected in a trial of the OX40 agonist ivuxolimab. The receptors stem from an adult with an advanced solid tumor such as melanoma, head and neck, liver or kidney cancer. CDR3s include the opening cysteine and the closing phenylalanine or tryptophan. The order of the fields is D gene, V gene, J gene, clone size, CDR3 DNA, CDR3 protein. A D gene is named only where the DNA matches it firmly. Clone size is not always given. Where it is, it says once, few, many or a class for expanded clones.

TRBD1	TRBV6-1	TRBJ1-5	NA	TGTGCCAGCAGTGGTCGACAGGGGGCTCCTAGCAATCAGCCCCAGCATTTT	CASSGRQGAPSNQPQHF
NA	TRBV6-4	TRBJ2-2	NA	TGTGCCAGCAGTGACCAGGGTTCGGCCGGGGAGCTGTTTTTT	CASSDQGSAGELFF
NA	TRBV6-6	TRBJ2-3	NA	TGTGCCAGCAGTTACTCGTCGGCATACACAGATACGCAGTATTTT	CASSYSSAYTDTQYF
NA	TRBV7-2	TRBJ2-5	NA	TGTGCCAGCAGCTTAGGGGGGGATTCAAAAGAGACCCAGTACTTC	CASSLGGDSKETQYF
NA	TRBV18	TRBJ1-2	NA	TGTGCCAGCTCACCATCCGAGGTGGCTGGCTACACCTTC	CASSPSEVAGYTF
NA	TRBV15	TRBJ1-1	NA	TGTGCCACCAGCAGAGAGTGGAACACTGAAGCTTTCTTT	CATSREWNTEAFF
NA	TRBV30	TRBJ1-2	NA	TGTGCCTGGAACAATTTCCGGGGTAACTATGGCTACACCTTC	CAWNNFRGNYGYTF
NA	TRBV11-3	TRBJ2-1	NA	TGTGCCAGCAGCACGATAAGCGGAAGGGACTACAATGAGCAGTTCTTC	CASSTISGRDYNEQFF
NA	TRBV5-5	TRBJ1-1	NA	TGTGCCAGCAGCCTTGGGCCAAGCATGAACACTGAAGCTTTCTTT	CASSLGPSMNTEAFF
TRBD1	TRBV5-5	TRBJ1-2	NA	TGTGCCAGCAGCTTCGCAGGGGGCTCTCATGGCTACACCTTC	CASSFAGGSHGYTF
NA	TRBV7-8	TRBJ1-1	NA	TGTGCCAGCAGCTTAGATCCTAACACTGAAGCTTTCTTT	CASSLDPNTEAFF
NA	TRBV5-1	TRBJ1-2	NA	TGCGCCAGCAGCTTCCGGGGTGAATTGGGTGGCTACACCTTC	CASSFRGELGGYTF
NA	TRBV28	TRBJ1-5	once	TGTGCCAGCATCCCCGGGGGTGCGAATCAGCCCCAGCATTTT	CASIPGGANQPQHF
TRBD1	TRBV27	TRBJ1-5	NA	TGTGCCAGCAGTCCCGGACAGGACTTTGGTCAGCCCCAGCATTTT	CASSPGQDFGQPQHF
TRBD2	TRBV30	TRBJ2-1	NA	TGTGCCTGGGCAGGTCTTGTAGCGGGAGGCGGGGGTGAGCAGTTCTTC	CAWAGLVAGGGGEQFF
NA	TRBV30	TRBJ2-1	NA	TGTGCCTGGGAGGGGGCGGGACAGTCACAGTTCTTC	CAWEGAGQSQFF
NA	TRBV4-3	TRBJ1-2	NA	TGCGCCAGCAGCCAAGCTTCAGGGGTCCTTAACTATGGCTACACCTTC	CASSQASGVLNYGYTF
NA	TRBV30	TRBJ1-4	NA	TGTGCCTGGAGTCGGCAGGGTGAAAAACTGTTTTTT	CAWSRQGEKLFF
NA	TRBV6-5	TRBJ1-1	NA	TGTGCCAGCAGTTTCGGGGCAACGAACACTGAAGCTTTCTTT	CASSFGATNTEAFF
TRBD1	TRBV19	TRBJ1-2	NA	TGTGCCAGTAGTAGGGACAGTAACTATGGCTACACCTTC	CASSRDSNYGYTF
NA	TRBV5-1	TRBJ1-1	NA	TGCGCCAGCAGCTTAGGGAATACAGCAACTGAAGCTTTCTTT	CASSLGNTATEAFF
TRBD1	TRBV6-1	TRBJ1-5	NA	TGTGCCAGCAGTACTGACAGGGACGGCAATCAGCCCCAGCATTTT	CASSTDRDGNQPQHF
TRBD1	TRBV19	TRBJ2-7	NA	TGTGCCAGTAGTATAGCGAAACAGGGGGCTACCCCTTACGAGCAGTACTTC	CASSIAKQGATPYEQYF
NA	TRBV10-3	TRBJ2-3	NA	TGTGCCATCGAAGGGGACACAGATACGCAGTATTTT	CAIEGDTDTQYF
NA	TRBV6-5	TRBJ2-7	NA	TGTGCCAGCAGCCAGCAGGGCGAGCAGTACTTC	CASSQQGEQYF
NA	TRBV5-4	TRBJ2-7	NA	TGTGCCAGCAGCTGGGCGCAGAGCTCCTACGAGCAGTACTTC	CASSWAQSSYEQYF
NA	TRBV5-6	TRBJ1-4	NA	TGTGCCAGCAGCCCTGCAGGGGTTAATGAAAAACTGTTTTTT	CASSPAGVNEKLFF
TRBD2	TRBV7-9	TRBJ2-5	NA	TGTGCCGACTCCATAGCGGGACAAGAGACCCAGTACTTC	CADSIAGQETQYF
TRBD1	TRBV5-1	TRBJ2-1	NA	TGCGCCAGCAGCTTGGGGACAGGGACCTACAATGAGCAGTTCTTC	CASSLGTGTYNEQFF
NA	TRBV7-2	TRBJ2-2	NA	TGTGCCAGCAGCTTGGGAGCGGGGAACACCGGGGAGCTGTTTTTT	CASSLGAGNTGELFF
TRBD2	TRBV5-4	TRBJ2-3	NA	TGTGCCAGCAGCTCAAGCGGGATTAGCACAGATACGCAGTATTTT	CASSSSGISTDTQYF
TRBD2	TRBV11-2	TRBJ2-5	NA	TGTGCCAGCAGCTTAGATGGGCAAGCGGGAGGTGGGGAGACCCAGTACTTC	CASSLDGQAGGGETQYF
TRBD1	TRBV7-2	TRBJ2-7	NA	TGTGCCAGCAGCGCCCGACAGGGTTCCGAGCAGTACTTC	CASSARQGSEQYF
NA	TRBV6-5	TRBJ2-7	NA	TGTGCCAGCAGAACGACAGGCTCCTACGAGCAGTACTTC	CASRTTGSYEQYF
NA	TRBV19	TRBJ1-4	NA	TGTGCCAGTAGTGCTACAGGGATTGCAACTAATGAAAAACTGTTTTTT	CASSATGIATNEKLFF
NA	TRBV12-5	TRBJ2-2	NA	TGTGCTAGTGGTTTGCGCGGTGGGTGGGAGCTGTTTTTT	CASGLRGGWELFF
NA	TRBV29-1	TRBJ1-2	NA	TGCAGCGTTGGCTTGCAGGGGCCGATTGGCTACACCTTC	CSVGLQGPIGYTF
NA	TRBV30	TRBJ1-4	NA	TGTGCCTGGAGTTGGGACGGGGCGGCTAATGAAAAACTGTTTTTT	CAWSWDGAANEKLFF